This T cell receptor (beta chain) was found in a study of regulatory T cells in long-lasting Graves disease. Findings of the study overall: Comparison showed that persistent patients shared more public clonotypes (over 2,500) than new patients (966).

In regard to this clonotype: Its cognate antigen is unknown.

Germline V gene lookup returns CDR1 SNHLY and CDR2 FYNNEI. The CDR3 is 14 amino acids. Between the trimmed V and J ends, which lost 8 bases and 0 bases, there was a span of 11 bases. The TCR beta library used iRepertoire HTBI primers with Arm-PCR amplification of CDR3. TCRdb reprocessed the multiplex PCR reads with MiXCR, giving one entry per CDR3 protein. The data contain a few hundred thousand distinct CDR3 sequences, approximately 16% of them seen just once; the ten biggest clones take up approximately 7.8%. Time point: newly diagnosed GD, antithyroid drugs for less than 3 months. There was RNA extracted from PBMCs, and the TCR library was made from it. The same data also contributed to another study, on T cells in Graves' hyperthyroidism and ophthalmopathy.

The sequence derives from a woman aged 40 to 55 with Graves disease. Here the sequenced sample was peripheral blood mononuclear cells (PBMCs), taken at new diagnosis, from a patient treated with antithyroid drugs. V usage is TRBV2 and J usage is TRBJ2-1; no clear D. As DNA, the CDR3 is TGTGCCAGCTCCAACTCTAACTCCTACAATGAGCAGTTCTTC. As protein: CASSNSNSYNEQFF.